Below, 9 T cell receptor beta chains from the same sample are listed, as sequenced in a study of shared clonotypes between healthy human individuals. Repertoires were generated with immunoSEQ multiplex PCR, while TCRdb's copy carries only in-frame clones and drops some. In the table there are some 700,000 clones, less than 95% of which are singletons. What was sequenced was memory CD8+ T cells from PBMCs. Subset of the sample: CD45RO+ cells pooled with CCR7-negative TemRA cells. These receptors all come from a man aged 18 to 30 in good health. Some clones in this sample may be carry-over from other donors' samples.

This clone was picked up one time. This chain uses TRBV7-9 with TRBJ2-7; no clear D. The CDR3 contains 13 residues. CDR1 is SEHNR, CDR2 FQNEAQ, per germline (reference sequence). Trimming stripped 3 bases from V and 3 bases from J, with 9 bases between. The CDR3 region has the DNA TGTGCCAGCAGCTTCGGAGTCCTCTACGAGCAGTACTTC. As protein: CASSFGVLYEQYF.

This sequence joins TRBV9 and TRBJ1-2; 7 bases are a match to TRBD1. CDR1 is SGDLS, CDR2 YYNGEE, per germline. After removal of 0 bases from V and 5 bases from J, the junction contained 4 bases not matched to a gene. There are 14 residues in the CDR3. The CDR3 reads CASSVGDSAYGYTF. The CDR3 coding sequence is TGTGCCAGCAGCGTAGGGGACAGCGCTTATGGCTACACCTTC.

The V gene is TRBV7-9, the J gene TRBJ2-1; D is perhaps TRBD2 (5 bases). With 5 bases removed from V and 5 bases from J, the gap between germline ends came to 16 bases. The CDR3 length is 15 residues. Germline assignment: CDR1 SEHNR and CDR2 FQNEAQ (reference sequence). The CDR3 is CASSPTRSRHNEQFF. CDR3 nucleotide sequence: TGTGCCAGCAGCCCAACTAGATCTAGACACAATGAGCAGTTCTTC.

The CDR3 is CASSIQVLNEKLFF. DNA of the CDR3: TGTGCCAGTAGTATCCAGGTCCTTAATGAAAAACTGTTTTTT. The rearrangement links TRBV19 to TRBJ1-4; no reliable D call. This CDR3 contains 14 residues. V was pared by 3 bases and J by 4 bases, with 9 bases between. CDR1 and CDR2 (germline): LNHDA, SQIVND (reference sequence).

CDR3: CAISGIQESTGELFF. The CDR3 DNA follows: TGTGCCATCAGTGGAATACAGGAAAGCACCGGGGAGCTGTTTTTT. V is TRBV10-3 and J is TRBJ2-2; D perhaps matches TRBD1 (5 bases). This CDR3 comprises 15 residues. Germline V gene lookup returns CDR1 ENHRY and CDR2 SYGVKD. Trimming pared 4 bases from V and 4 bases from J, leaving 13 bases between.

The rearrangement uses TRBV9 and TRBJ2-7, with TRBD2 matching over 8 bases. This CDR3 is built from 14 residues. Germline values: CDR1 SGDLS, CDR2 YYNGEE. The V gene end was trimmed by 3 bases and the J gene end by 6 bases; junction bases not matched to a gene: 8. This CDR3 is CASSAGGLGFEQYF. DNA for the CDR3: TGTGCCAGCAGCGCCGGGGGACTAGGCTTCGAGCAGTACTTC.

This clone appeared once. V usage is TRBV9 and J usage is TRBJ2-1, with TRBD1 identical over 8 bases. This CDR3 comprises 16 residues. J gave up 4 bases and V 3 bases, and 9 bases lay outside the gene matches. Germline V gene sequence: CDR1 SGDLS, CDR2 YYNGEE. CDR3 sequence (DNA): TGTGCCAGCAGCGAGCAGGGGGCGTCCCCGTACAATGAGCAGTTCTTC. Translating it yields CASSEQGASPYNEQFF. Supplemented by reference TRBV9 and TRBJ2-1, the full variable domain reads DSGVTQTPKHLITATGQRVTLRCSPRSGDLSVYWYQQSLDQGLQFLIQYYNGEERAKGNILERFSAQQFPDLHSELNLSSLELGDSALYFCASSEQGASPYNEQFFGPGTRLTVL.

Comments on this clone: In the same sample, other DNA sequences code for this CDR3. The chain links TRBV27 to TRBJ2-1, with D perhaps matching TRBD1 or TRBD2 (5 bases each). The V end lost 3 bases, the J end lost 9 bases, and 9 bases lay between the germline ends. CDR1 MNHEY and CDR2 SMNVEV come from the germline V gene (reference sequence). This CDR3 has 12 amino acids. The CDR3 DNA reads TGTGCCAGCAGTTTTCTTGGGGGTGAGCAGTTCTTC. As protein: CASSFLGGEQFF.

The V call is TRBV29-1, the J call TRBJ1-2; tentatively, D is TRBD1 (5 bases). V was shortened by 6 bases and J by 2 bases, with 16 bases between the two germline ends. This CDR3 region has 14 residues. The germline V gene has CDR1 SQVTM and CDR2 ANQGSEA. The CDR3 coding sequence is TGCAGCGTCCCCACTTGGGACCAAAACTATGGCTACACCTTC. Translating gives CSVPTWDQNYGYTF.